This T cell receptor (beta chain) was sequenced for a study of PD-L1 blockade in urothelial cancer. Whole-study context: Samples of blood were analyzed 3 weeks (second dose) and 6 weeks after treatment start. Study outcomes and limitations: Enhanced expansion of tumor-associated blood clones at 3 weeks characterized durable-benefit patients. Lower pretreatment blood TCR clonality, under the median, predicted better survival, researchers reported.

Clones were sequenced by immunoSEQ multiplex PCR, and TCRdb holds only the in-frame ones, with some missing. The table records around 63,000 clones, 75% to 90% of them present only once. Turning to this clone: Its cognate antigen is unknown.

Indicated time point: pretreatment peripheral blood. Germline-derived CDR1 and CDR2 are SQVTM and ANQGSEA. With V trimmed by 5 bases and J by 7 bases, 9 bases remained unmatched. The CDR3 contains 14 residues. The genes are TRBV29-1 and TRBJ2-1; 9 nucleotides match TRBD2. The TCR sequence derives from a man between 65 and 80 years old with urothelial cancer. The starting material was PBMCs, obtained around atezolizumab (anti-PD-L1) treatment. CDR3 in DNA: TGCAGCGTTCGTAGCGGGAGTTCAGCTAATGAGCAGTTCTTC. It encodes CSVRSGSSANEQFF.